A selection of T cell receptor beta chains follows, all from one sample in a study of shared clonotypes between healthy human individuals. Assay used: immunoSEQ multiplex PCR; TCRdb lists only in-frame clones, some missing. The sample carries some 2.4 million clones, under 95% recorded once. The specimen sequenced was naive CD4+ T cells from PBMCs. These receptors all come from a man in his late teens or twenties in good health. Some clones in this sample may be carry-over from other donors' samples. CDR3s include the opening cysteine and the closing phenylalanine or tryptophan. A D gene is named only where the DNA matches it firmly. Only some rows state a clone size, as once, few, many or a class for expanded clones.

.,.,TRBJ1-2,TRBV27,CASRGLGEGYGYTF,TGTGCCAGCAGGGGATTAGGGGAAGGATATGGCTACACCTTC
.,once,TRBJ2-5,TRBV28,CASLDFGGQDQETQYF,TGTGCCAGCCTAGATTTTGGGGGTCAAGACCAAGAGACCCAGTACTTC
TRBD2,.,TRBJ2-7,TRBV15,CATSRREGGRTYEQYF,TGTGCCACCAGCAGAAGGGAGGGAGGCAGAACCTACGAGCAGTACTTC
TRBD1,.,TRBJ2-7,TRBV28,CASSATGTASYEQYF,TGTGCCAGCAGTGCTACCGGGACAGCCTCCTACGAGCAGTACTTC
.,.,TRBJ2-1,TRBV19,CASSIILSSSYNEQFF,TGTGCCAGTAGTATTATTTTGTCGAGCTCCTACAATGAGCAGTTCTTC
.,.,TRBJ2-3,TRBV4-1,CASSRGQGARPQDTQYF,TGCGCCAGCAGCCGAGGACAAGGAGCCCGACCCCAGGATACGCAGTATTTT
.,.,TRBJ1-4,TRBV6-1,CASSEGVGTDSNEKLFF,TGTGCCAGCAGTGAAGGGGTCGGGACCGATAGTAATGAAAAACTGTTTTTT
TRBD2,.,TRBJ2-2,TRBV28,CASSAGGSGRGYTGELFF,TGTGCCAGCAGTGCCGGTGGTAGCGGGAGAGGTTATACCGGGGAGCTGTTTTTT
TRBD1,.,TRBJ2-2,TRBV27,CASSLLGGSSGELFF,TGTGCCAGCAGTTTATTAGGGGGCTCGAGCGGGGAGCTGTTTTTT
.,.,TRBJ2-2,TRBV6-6,CASSYFDTPNTGELFF,TGTGCCAGCAGTTATTTTGACACACCGAACACCGGGGAGCTGTTTTTT
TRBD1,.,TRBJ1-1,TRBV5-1,CASSLVAGGLTEAFF,TGCGCCAGCAGCTTGGTAGCAGGGGGCTTGACTGAAGCTTTCTTT
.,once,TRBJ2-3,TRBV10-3,CAISEPPGTQYF,TGTGCCATCAGTGAGCCCCCGGGTACGCAGTATTTT
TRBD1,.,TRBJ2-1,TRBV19,CASSPGTSGQGSYSSYNEQFF,TGTGCCAGTAGTCCGGGTACTTCGGGACAGGGGTCTTACAGCTCCTACAATGAGCAGTTCTTC
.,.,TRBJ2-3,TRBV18,CASSPPSADTQYF,TGTGCCAGCTCACCACCGTCGGCAGATACGCAGTATTTT
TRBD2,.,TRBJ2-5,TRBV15,CATSRTSGRQETQYF,TGTGCCACCAGCAGGACTAGCGGACGCCAAGAGACCCAGTACTTC
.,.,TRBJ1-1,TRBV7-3,CASSLTPDPNTEAFF,TGTGCCAGCAGCTTAACCCCGGACCCGAACACTGAAGCTTTCTTT
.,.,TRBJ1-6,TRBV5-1,CASSYLGTPDNSPLHF,TGCGCCAGCAGCTACCTTGGGACTCCTGATAATTCACCCCTCCACTTT
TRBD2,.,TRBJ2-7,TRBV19,CASSIEGGPPYEQYF,TGTGCCAGTAGTATAGAGGGAGGGCCCCCCTACGAGCAGTACTTC
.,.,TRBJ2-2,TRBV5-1,CASSLEQRFTGELFF,TGCGCCAGCAGCTTAGAACAGCGATTCACCGGGGAGCTGTTTTTT
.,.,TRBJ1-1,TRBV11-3,CASSDPGSPNTEAFF,TGTGCCAGCAGCGACCCGGGATCCCCTAACACTGAAGCTTTCTTT
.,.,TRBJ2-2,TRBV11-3,CASSEKEGTNTGELFF,TGTGCCAGCAGCGAAAAAGAGGGGACGAACACCGGGGAGCTGTTTTTT
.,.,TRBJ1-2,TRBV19,CASSIGAGRVGDYGYTF,TGTGCCAGTAGTATCGGGGCAGGGAGGGTCGGCGACTATGGCTACACCTTC
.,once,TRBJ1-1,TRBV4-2,CASSQEGGSRGTEAFF,TGTGCCAGCAGCCAAGAAGGGGGGAGCCGGGGCACTGAAGCTTTCTTT
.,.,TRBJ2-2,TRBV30,CAWIRANTGELFF,TGTGCCTGGATTAGGGCGAACACCGGGGAGCTGTTTTTT
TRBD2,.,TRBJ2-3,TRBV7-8,CASSFLRLAGGTDTQYF,TGTGCCAGCAGCTTCCTAAGACTAGCGGGGGGCACAGATACGCAGTATTTT
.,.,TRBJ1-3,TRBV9,CASSVAGSSGNTIYF,TGTGCCAGCAGCGTAGCCGGCTCCTCTGGAAACACCATATATTTT
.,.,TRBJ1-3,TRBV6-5,CASSPQNSGNTIYF,TGTGCCAGCAGTCCACAGAACTCTGGAAACACCATATATTTT
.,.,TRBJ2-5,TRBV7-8,CASNIRGGTAYQETQYF,TGTGCCAGCAACATTCGGGGCGGGACAGCTTACCAAGAGACCCAGTACTTC
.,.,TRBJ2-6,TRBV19,CASSIRGRILSGANVLTF,TGTGCCAGTAGTATACGAGGGCGGATCCTCTCTGGGGCCAACGTCCTGACTTTC
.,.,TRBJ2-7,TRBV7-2,CASSLARSEQYF,TGTGCCAGCAGCTTAGCCCGTTCGGAGCAGTACTTC
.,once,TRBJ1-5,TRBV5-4,CASSPRGSPLKPQHF,TGTGCCAGCAGCCCAAGAGGGTCCCCTTTGAAGCCCCAGCATTTT
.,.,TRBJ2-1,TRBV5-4,CASSPVGSSYNEQFF,TGTGCCAGCAGTCCGGTAGGGAGTTCCTACAATGAGCAGTTCTTC
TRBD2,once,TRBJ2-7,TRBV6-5,CASWKAGGPSYEQYF,TGTGCCAGCTGGAAAGCGGGAGGACCATCCTACGAGCAGTACTTC
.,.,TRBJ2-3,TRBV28,CASSLFTGDTQYF,TGTGCCAGCAGTTTATTTACCGGCGATACGCAGTATTTT
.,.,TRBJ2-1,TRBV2,CASILMGAHNEQFF,TGTGCCAGCATCCTAATGGGGGCCCACAATGAGCAGTTCTTC
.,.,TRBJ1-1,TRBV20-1,CSARGGGAAFF,TGCAGTGCTAGAGGCGGGGGTGCGGCTTTCTTT
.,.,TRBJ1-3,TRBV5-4,CASSLGQGGIGNTIYF,TGTGCCAGCAGCTTGGGCCAGGGTGGAATCGGAAACACCATATATTTT
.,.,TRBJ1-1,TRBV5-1,CASSLAPGLNTEAFF,TGCGCCAGCAGCTTGGCGCCAGGGCTGAACACTGAAGCTTTCTTT
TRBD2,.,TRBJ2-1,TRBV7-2,CASSSTSGSYNEQFF,TGTGCCAGCAGCTCTACTAGCGGGTCATACAATGAGCAGTTCTTC
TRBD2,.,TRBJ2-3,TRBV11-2,CASSHTATSGTDTQYF,TGTGCCAGCAGCCATACCGCGACTAGCGGGACAGATACGCAGTATTTT
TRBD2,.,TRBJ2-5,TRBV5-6,CASRRLGRESRETQYF,TGTGCCAGCAGACGCCTAGGGCGGGAGAGTCGGGAGACCCAGTACTTC
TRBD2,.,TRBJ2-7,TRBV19,CASTQSGRAFSEQYF,TGTGCCAGTACCCAGAGCGGGAGGGCTTTTAGTGAGCAGTACTTC
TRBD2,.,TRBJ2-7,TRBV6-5,CASSPRTSGTYEQYF,TGTGCCAGCAGTCCACGGACTAGCGGGACCTACGAGCAGTACTTC
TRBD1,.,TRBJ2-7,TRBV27,CASKFTGARGYEQYF,TGTGCCAGCAAGTTCACAGGGGCCCGTGGCTACGAGCAGTACTTC
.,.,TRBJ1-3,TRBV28,CASSFNRRGNTIYF,TGTGCCAGCAGTTTTAATAGGCGGGGAAACACCATATATTTT
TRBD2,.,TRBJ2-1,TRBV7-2,CASSEGTSVVGEQFF,TGTGCCAGCAGCGAAGGGACTAGTGTGGTTGGTGAGCAGTTCTTC